This entry concerns a single T cell receptor beta chain. Its specificity is not known. This record comes from a study of cytomegalovirus exposure and HLA in healthy donors. Study conclusions and caveats: About 87% or about 30% of the time was how often most TCR beta V segments were productive, according to an earlier analysis. Most subjects' HLA-A and HLA-B alleles were reportedly predicted from TCR beta sequences.

Both 60 Vbeta primers and 13 Jbeta primers went into the PCR. Profiling relied on immunoSEQ multiplex PCR, and the TCRdb table lists in-frame clones only, not all of them. This sample yields 150,000 to 200,000 clones, of which around 75% are seen a single time; 2.5% to 3% belongs to the top ten. V was shortened by 5 bases and J by 0 bases, with 15 bases between the two germline ends. Germline values: CDR1 MNHEY, CDR2 SMNVEV (reference sequence). CDR3 size: 16 residues. The sample taken for sequencing was PBMCs. The receptor was derived from a woman in her 50s in good health and CMV-seropositive. The J gene is TRBJ2-3, the V gene TRBV27; a possible D gene is TRBD2 (6 bases). The chain's CDR3 is CASSNLAGQSTDTQYF. CDR3 DNA: TGTGCCAGCAGTAATCTGGCGGGGCAGAGCACAGATACGCAGTATTTT.